This T cell receptor (beta chain) was recovered during a study of Ad26.COV2.S vaccination and SARS-CoV-2 variants. The CDR3 length is 13 residues. Germline CDR1 and CDR2: SGHVS and FQNEAQ. V dropped 1 base and J dropped 4 bases, with 5 bases sitting between them. As for treatment: some 19 received Ad26.COV2.S at low or high dose, single or two shots; 5 received placebo; per-sample allocation not given. Sampling was done on day 63 after the first vaccine or placebo injection. Measured with immunoSEQ multiplex PCR; TCRdb has only the in-frame clones, and not every one. Counted here are under 300,000 clones, 70% to 90% occurring once; the ten biggest clones make up roughly 3%.

Specimen: peripheral blood, collected in a trial of Ad26.COV2.S vaccine versus placebo. The genes are TRBV7-8 and TRBJ1-5, with D unclear. This clonotype originated in a person aged 18-60 years who received the Ad26.COV2.S COVID-19 vaccine or a placebo. This chain's CDR3 is CASSLGRNQPQHF. The CDR3 bases are TGTGCCAGCAGCTTAGGGAGAAATCAGCCCCAGCATTTT.